This T cell receptor beta chain was identified in a study of blood T cells in healthy people across ages. Findings and caveats of the study: A strong correlation was seen between TCR beta diversity and naive T cell percentage.

V lost 0 bases and J 5 bases, leaving 8 bases between the germline ends. The CDR3 sequence is 13 residues long. The V gene's germline CDR1 is KGHSY and CDR2 FQNENV. The sample holds a few counts of this clonotype. Its antigen is not known. For the second PCR, which ran for about 6 to 11 cycles, a sample-barcoded 5' primer and a J-beta primer mix were used. The yield of each sample was at least 2.5 million CDR3-containing paired-end reads. TCRdb recomputed calls from the 5' RACE reads with MiXCR, one row per CDR3 protein. The data show some 1,500,000 distinct CDR3 sequences, about 42% seen once. V and J are TRBV16 and TRBJ2-7; no clear D. The sequence came from a woman between 18 and 30 years old in good health. The sample consisted of blood. CDR3 in DNA: TGTGCCAGCAGCCAATCATCCGCGAACGAGCAGTACTTC. Its translation: CASSQSSANEQYF. Combining the CDR3 with reference TRBV16 and TRBJ2-7 gives the whole variable domain GEEVAQTPKHLVRGEGQKAKLYCAPIKGHSYVFWYQQVLKNEFKFLISFQNENVFDETGMPKERFSAKCLPNSPCSLEIQATKLEDSAVYFCASSQSSANEQYFGPGTRLTVT.